The 4 T cell receptor beta chains presented below share a single source sample, sequenced in a study of T cell responses to AZD1222 COVID-19 vaccine. Profiling relied on immunoSEQ multiplex PCR, and the TCRdb table lists in-frame clones only, not all of them. Of over 120,000 clones listed, over 85% were seen once; the top ten hold roughly 1.5%. The sample was peripheral blood, taken 28 days after the second AZD1222 dose. The receptors derive from an adult who received the AZD1222 COVID-19 vaccine.

This clone was counted once. This chain uses TRBV4-2 with TRBJ2-1; tentative D call: TRBD2 (6 bases). Germline CDR1 LGHNA, CDR2 YNFKEQ. The CDR3 sequence is 14 residues long. Trimming cost V 4 bases and J 5 bases, with 12 bases left between them. The CDR3, as DNA: TGTGCCAGCAGCCCCGGGAGTTCCAACAATGAGCAGTTCTTC. Translation gives CASSPGSSNNEQFF.

CDR3 DNA sequence: TGTGCCAGCAGCGTAGCTGAAGGCGGGGAGCTGTTTTTT. As protein: CASSVAEGGELFF. The chain carries TRBV9 and TRBJ2-2; D gene unclear. The CDR3 spans 13 residues. The ends were cut back, 0 bases at V and 7 bases at J, with 7 bases in the middle. CDR1 is SGDLS, CDR2 YYNGEE, per germline.

J is TRBJ2-7 and V is TRBV3-1 (or the pseudogene TRBV3-2), with no clear D. Per the germline V gene, CDR1 is LGHDT and CDR2 is YNNKEL (reference sequence). The V end lost 1 base, the J end lost 4 bases, and 5 bases lay between the germline ends. This CDR3 has 12 residues. CDR3 nucleotides: TGTGCCAGCAGCCAAGCTCGGTACGAGCAGTACTTC. Translation gives CASSQARYEQYF.

This clone was found once. One end of the junction does not line up with germline, which may come from a read error. V gene TRBV29-1 combines with J gene TRBJ1-1, with D uncertain. The CDR3 length is 14 residues. Germline V lookup: CDR1 SQVTM, CDR2 ANQGSEA. The CDR3 nucleotides are TGCAGTGTTGAGGGCCAGGCAGGGAACACTGAAGCTTTCTTT. This sequence encodes CSVEGQAGNTEAFF.